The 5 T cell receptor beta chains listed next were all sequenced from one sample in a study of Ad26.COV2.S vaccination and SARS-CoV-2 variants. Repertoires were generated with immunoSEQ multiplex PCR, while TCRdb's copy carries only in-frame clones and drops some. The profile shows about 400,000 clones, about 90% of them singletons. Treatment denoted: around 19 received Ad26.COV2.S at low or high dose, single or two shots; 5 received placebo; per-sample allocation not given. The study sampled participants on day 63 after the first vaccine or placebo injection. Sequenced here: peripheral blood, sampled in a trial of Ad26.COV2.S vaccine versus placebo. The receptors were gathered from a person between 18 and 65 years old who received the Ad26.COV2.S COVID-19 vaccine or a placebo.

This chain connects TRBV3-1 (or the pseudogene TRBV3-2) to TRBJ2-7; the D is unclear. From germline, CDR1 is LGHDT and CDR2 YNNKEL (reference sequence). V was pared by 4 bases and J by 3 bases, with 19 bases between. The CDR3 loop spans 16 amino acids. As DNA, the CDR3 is TGTGCCAGCAGCCGAGCAAGGACCCTGGCCCTCTACGAGCAGTACTTC. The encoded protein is CASSRARTLALYEQYF.

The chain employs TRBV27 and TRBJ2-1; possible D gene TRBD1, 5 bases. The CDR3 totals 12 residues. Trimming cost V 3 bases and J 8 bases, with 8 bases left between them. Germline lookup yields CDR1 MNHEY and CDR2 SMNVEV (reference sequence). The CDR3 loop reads CASSLQGHEQFF. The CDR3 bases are TGTGCCAGCAGTTTGCAGGGTCATGAGCAGTTCTTC.

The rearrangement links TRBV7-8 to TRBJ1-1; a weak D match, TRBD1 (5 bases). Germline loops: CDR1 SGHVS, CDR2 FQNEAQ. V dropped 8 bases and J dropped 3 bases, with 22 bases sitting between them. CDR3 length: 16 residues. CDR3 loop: CASCPGRQFLDTEAFF. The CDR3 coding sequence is TGTGCCAGCTGCCCGGGACGACAATTCCTGGACACTGAAGCTTTCTTT.

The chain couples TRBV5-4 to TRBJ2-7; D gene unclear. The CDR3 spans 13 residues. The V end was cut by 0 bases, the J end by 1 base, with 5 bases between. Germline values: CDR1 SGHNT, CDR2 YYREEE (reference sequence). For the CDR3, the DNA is TGTGCCAGCAGCTTGGACCAATCCTACGAGCAGTACTTC. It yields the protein CASSLDQSYEQYF.

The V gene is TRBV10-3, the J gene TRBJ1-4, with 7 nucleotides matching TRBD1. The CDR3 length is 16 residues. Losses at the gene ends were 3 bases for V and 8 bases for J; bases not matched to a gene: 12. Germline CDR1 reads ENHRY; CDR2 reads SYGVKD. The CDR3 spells CAISDSDRQGGEKLFF. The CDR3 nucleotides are TGTGCCATCAGTGACTCCGACCGACAGGGCGGAGAAAAACTGTTTTTT.